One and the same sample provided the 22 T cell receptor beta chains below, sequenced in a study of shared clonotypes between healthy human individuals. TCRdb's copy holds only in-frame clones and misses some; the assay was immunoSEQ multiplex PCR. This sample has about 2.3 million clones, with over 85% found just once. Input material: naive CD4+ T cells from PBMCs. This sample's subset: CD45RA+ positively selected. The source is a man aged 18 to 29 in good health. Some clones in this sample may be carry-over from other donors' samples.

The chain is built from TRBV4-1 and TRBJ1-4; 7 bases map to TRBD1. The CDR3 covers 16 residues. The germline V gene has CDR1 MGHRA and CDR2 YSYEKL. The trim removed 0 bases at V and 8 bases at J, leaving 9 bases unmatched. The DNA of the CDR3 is TGCGCCAGCAGCCAAGACGGGCAGGGGGTTAGGGAAAAACTGTTTTTT. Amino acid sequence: CASSQDGQGVREKLFF.

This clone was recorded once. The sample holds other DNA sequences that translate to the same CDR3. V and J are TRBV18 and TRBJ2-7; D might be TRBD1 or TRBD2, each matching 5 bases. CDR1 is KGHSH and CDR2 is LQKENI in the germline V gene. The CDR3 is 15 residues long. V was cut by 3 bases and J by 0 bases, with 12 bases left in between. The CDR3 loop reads CASSPGRRSSYEQYF. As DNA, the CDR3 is TGTGCCAGCTCACCGGGACGTAGGAGCTCCTACGAGCAGTACTTC.

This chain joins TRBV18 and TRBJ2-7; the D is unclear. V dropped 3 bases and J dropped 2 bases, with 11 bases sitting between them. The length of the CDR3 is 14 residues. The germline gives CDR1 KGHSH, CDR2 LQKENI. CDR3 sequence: CASSPGINPYEQYF. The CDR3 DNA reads TGTGCCAGCTCACCCGGAATCAACCCCTACGAGCAGTACTTC.

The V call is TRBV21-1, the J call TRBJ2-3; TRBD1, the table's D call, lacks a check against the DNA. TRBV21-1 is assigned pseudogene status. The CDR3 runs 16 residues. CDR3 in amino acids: CASSKDISSSTDTQYF. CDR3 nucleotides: TGTGCCAGCAGCAAAGACATCTCCTCGAGCACAGATACGCAGTATTTT.

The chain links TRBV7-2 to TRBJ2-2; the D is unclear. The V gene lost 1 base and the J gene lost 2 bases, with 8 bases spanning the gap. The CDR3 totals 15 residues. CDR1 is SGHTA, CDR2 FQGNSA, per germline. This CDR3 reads CASSLGLVNTGELFF. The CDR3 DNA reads TGTGCCAGCAGCTTAGGGTTGGTAAACACCGGGGAGCTGTTTTTT.

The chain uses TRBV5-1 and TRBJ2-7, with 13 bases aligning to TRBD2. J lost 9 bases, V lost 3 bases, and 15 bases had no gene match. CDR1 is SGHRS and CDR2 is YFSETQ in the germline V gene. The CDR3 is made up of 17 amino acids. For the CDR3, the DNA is TGCGCCAGCAGCTCCGGACTAGCGGGAGTTTTTAATGGCGGGCAGTACTTC. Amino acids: CASSSGLAGVFNGGQYF.

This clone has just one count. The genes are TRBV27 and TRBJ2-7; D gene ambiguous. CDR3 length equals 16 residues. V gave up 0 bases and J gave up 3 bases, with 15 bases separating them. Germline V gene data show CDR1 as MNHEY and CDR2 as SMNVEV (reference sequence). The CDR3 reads CASSLSPSGVFYEQYF. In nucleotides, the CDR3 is TGTGCCAGCAGTTTATCCCCTAGTGGGGTATTCTACGAGCAGTACTTC.

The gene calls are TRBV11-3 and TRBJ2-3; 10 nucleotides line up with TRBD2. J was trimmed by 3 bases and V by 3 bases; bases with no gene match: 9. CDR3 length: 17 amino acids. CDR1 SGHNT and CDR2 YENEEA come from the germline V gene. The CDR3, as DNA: TGTGCCAGCAGCTTCTCTAGCGGGAGCTCAGTGACAGATACGCAGTATTTT. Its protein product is CASSFSSGSSVTDTQYF.

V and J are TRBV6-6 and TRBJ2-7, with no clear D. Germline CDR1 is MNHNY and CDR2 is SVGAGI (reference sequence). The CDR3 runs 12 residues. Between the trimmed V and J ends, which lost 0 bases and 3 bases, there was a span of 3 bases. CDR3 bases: TGTGCCAGCAGTTACTCGAACTACGAGCAGTACTTC. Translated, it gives CASSYSNYEQYF.

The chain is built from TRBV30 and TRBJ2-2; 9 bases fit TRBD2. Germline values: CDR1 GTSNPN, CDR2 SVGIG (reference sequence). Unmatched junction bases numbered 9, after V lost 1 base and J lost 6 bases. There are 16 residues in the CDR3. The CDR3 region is CAWSALSGRSSGELFF. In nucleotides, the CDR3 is TGTGCCTGGAGTGCTCTTAGCGGGAGATCGTCCGGGGAGCTGTTTTTT.

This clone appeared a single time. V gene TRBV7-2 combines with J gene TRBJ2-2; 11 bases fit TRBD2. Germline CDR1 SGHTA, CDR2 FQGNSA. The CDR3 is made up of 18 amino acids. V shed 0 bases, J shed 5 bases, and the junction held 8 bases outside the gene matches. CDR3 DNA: TGTGCCAGCAGCTTAGCTTCGGGACTAGCGGTACCGACCGGGGAGCTGTTTTTT. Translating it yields CASSLASGLAVPTGELFF.

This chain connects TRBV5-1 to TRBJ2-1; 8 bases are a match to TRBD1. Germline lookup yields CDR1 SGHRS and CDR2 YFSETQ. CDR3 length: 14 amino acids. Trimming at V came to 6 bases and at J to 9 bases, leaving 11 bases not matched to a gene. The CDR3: CASTPDREGGEQFF. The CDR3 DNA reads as TGCGCCAGCACCCCGGACAGGGAAGGCGGTGAGCAGTTCTTC.

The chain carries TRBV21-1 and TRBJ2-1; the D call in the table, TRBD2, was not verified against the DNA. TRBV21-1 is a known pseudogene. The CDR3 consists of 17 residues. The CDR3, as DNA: TGTGCCAGCAGCAAGCGGACTAGCGGGAGGTCCTACAATGAGCAGTTCTTC. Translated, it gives CASSKRTSGRSYNEQFF.

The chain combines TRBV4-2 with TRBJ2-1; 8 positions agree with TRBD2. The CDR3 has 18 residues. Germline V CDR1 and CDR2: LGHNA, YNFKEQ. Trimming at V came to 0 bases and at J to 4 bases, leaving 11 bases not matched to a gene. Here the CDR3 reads CASSQDSGGRGVYNEQFF. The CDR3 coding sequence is TGTGCCAGCAGCCAAGATTCGGGTGGGCGGGGGGTATACAATGAGCAGTTCTTC.

The CDR3 DNA is TGTGCCACCAAACCCCTTAGACAGGGGGACAATGAGCAGTTCTTC. It is translated as CATKPLRQGDNEQFF. V and J are TRBV27 and TRBJ2-1; 9 bases fit TRBD1. This CDR3 is 15 amino acids long. Germline assignment: CDR1 MNHEY and CDR2 SMNVEV (reference sequence). The trim removed 10 bases at V and 5 bases at J, leaving 12 bases unmatched.

CDR3 loop: CSGRTASNYGYTF. As DNA, the CDR3 is TGCAGCGGGCGGACAGCATCTAACTATGGCTACACCTTC. This rearrangement joins TRBV29-1 to TRBJ1-2; possible D gene TRBD1, 6 bases. Germline loops: CDR1 SQVTM, CDR2 ANQGSEA. Deletions cut 7 bases from V and 0 bases from J, with 12 bases between. This CDR3 is built from 13 residues. The full variable domain, its missing parts supplied by reference TRBV29-1 and TRBJ1-2, is SAVISQKPSRDICQRGTSLTIQCQVDSQVTMMFWYRQQPGQSLTLIATANQGSEATYESGFVIDKFPISRPNLTFSTLTVSNMSPEDSSIYLCSGRTASNYGYTFGSGTRLTVV.

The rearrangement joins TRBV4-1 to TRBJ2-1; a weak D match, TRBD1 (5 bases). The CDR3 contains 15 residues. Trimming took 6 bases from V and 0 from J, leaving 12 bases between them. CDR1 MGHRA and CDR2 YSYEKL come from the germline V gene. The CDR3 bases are TGCGCCAGCAGAACGACAGTAAACTCCTACAATGAGCAGTTCTTC. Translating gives CASRTTVNSYNEQFF.

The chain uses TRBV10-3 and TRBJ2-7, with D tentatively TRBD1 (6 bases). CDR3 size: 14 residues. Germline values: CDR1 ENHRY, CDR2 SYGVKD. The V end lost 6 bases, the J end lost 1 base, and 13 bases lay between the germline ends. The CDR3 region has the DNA TGTGCCATCAGGGGGACAAGGGATTCCTACGAGCAGTACTTC. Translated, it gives CAIRGTRDSYEQYF.

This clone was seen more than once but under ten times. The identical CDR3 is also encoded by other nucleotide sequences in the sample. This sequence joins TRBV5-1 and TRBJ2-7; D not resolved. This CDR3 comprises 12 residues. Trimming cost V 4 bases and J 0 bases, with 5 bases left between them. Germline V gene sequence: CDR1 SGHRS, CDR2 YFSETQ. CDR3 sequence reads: CASSPPSYEQYF. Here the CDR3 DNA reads TGCGCCAGCAGCCCCCCCTCCTACGAGCAGTACTTC.

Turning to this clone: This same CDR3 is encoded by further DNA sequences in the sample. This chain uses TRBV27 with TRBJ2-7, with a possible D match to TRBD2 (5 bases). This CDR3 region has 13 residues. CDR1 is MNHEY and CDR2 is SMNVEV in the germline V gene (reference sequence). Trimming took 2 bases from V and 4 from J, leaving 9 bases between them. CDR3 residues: CASSLRGSYEQYF. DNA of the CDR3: TGTGCCAGCAGTTTACGGGGTTCTTACGAGCAGTACTTC.

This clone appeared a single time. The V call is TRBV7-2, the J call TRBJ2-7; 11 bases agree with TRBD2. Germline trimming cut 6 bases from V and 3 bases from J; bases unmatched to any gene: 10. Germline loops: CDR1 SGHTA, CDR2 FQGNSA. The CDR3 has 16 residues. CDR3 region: CASSSEGTSGFYEQYF. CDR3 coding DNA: TGTGCCAGCAGTTCTGAAGGGACTAGCGGATTCTACGAGCAGTACTTC.

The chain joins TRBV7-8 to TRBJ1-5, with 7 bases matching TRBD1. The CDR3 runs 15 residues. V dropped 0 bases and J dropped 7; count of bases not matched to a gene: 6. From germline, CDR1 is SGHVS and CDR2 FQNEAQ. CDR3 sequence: CASSLAEQGGQPQHF. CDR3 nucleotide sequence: TGTGCCAGCAGCTTAGCAGAGCAGGGGGGACAGCCCCAGCATTTT.